Sequencing of this T cell receptor beta chain was carried out in a study of persistence of HIV-infected CD4 T cells. The libraries were made with immunoSEQ version 4 in survey mode. Sequenced by immunoSEQ multiplex PCR; TCRdb stores in-frame clones only, minus some. Here the sample spans approximately 39,000 clones, 75% to 90% being singletons. The stimulus was an HIV-1 Gag 15-mer peptide pool, 0.95 to 1 ug/peptide/mL. Memory cells lacking CD40L and CD69 with high CD45RO were sorted. Donors were HIV-1-infected adults who began suppressive ART during chronic infection. For at least 4 years, plasma HIV-1 RNA was undetectable (<50 copies/mL). The CDR3 extends over 15 amino acids. The ends were cut back, 3 bases at V and 5 bases at J, with 15 bases in the middle. Germline values: CDR1 KGHDR, CDR2 SFDVKD. Note on this clone: Antigen specificity is unknown.

The receptor was isolated from an adult with HIV. The donor label of this sample is uncertain. The sample here was cultured CD4+ T cells from PBMCs, taken from a patient who received antiretroviral therapy. The V and J genes are TRBV24-1 and TRBJ2-5; possible D gene TRBD2, 6 bases. CDR3 loop: CATSDMDGRRETQYF. CDR3 nucleotides: TGTGCCACCAGTGATATGGACGGGAGACGGGAGACCCAGTACTTC.